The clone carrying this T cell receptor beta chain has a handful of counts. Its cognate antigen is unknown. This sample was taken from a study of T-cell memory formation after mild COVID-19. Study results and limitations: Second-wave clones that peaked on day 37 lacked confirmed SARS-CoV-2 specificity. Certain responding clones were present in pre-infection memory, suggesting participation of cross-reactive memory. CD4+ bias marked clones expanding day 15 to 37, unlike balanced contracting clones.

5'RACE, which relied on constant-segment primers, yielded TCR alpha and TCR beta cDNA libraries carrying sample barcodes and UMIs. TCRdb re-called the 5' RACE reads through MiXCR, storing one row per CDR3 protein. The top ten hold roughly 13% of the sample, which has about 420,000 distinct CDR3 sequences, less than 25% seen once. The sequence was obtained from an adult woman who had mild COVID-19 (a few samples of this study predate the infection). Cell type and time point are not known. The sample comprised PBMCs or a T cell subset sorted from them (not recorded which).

The CDR3 coding sequence is TGTGCCAGCAGCTTCTACAGTAGCAATCAGCCCCAGCATTTT. Its protein product is CASSFYSSNQPQHF. The chain joins TRBV5-6 to TRBJ1-5, with D hard to call. Germline V lookup: CDR1 SGHDT, CDR2 YYEEEE. V lost 2 bases to trimming and J lost 0 bases, with 6 bases between them. The CDR3 runs to 14 residues.